This TCR beta chain was recorded in a study of cytomegalovirus exposure and HLA in healthy donors. Study-level points and caveats: No immune exposure information besides CMV serostatus was available.

For this clone: Its antigen is unknown.

PCR amplification relied on 60 Vbeta primers (plus 13 Jbeta primers). This table comes from immunoSEQ multiplex PCR, and its TCRdb copy is limited to in-frame clones, with some not included. The sample lists 130,000 or so clones, around two thirds occurring once. The study sampled nominally healthy donors, though unrecorded immune exposures were likely. This CDR3 is built from 14 residues. Germline assignment: CDR1 MDHEN and CDR2 SYDVKM. Unmatched junction bases numbered 10, after V lost 10 bases and J lost 5 bases. This sequence was found in a woman aged 40 to 50 in good health and CMV-seronegative. The specimen sequenced was PBMCs. The chain combines TRBV28 with TRBJ1-4; 7 bases map to TRBD1. This chain's CDR3 is CATLPGQQNEKLFF. The DNA of the CDR3 is TGTGCCACCCTCCCGGGACAGCAAAATGAAAAACTGTTTTTT. The entire variable domain, with the rest obtained from reference TRBV28 and TRBJ1-4, is as follows: DVKVTQSSRYLVKRTGEKVFLECVQDMDHENMFWYRQDPGLGLRLIYFSYDVKMKEKGDIPEGYSVSREKKERFSLILESASTNQTSMYLCATLPGQQNEKLFFGSGTQLSVL.